One sample yielded the 4 T cell receptor beta chains listed below, sequenced in a study of T-cell memory formation after mild COVID-19. TCRdb independently ran MiXCR on the 5' RACE reads; one entry per CDR3 protein. The sample includes about 350,000 distinct CDR3 sequences, approximately 15% of them seen just once. Sequenced sample: PBMCs or a T cell subset sorted from them (not recorded which). The receptors derive from a man between 18 and 35 years old who had mild COVID-19 (a few samples of this study predate the infection). Cell type and time point are not known.

The rearrangement joins TRBV6-6 to TRBJ1-5, with unresolved D. The CDR3 consists of 13 residues. Trimming pared 7 bases from V and 7 bases from J, leaving 14 bases between. The germline V gene has CDR1 MNHNY and CDR2 SVGAGI (reference sequence). In DNA, the CDR3 is TGTGCCAGCACGAAGGCAGTTAGGCAGCCCCAGCATTTT. This translates into CASTKAVRQPQHF.

V is TRBV7-9 and J is TRBJ2-6, with TRBD2 as a possible D gene (5 bases). Germline V gene lookup returns CDR1 SEHNR and CDR2 FQNEAQ (reference sequence). The V end was cut by 5 bases, the J end by 4 bases, with 15 bases between. There are 16 residues in the CDR3. This CDR3 is CASSPLSGSGANVLTF. For the CDR3, the DNA is TGTGCCAGCAGCCCCTTGTCGGGATCGGGGGCCAACGTCCTGACTTTC.

The chain recombines TRBV24-1 with TRBJ2-4, with D perhaps matching TRBD2 (5 bases). The germline V gene has CDR1 KGHDR and CDR2 SFDVKD. This CDR3 contains 12 residues. The V gene lost 4 bases and the J gene lost 9 bases, with 9 bases spanning the gap. CDR3 nucleotide sequence: TGTGCCACCAGTGAGTCTCGGGGCATTCAGTACTTC. This codes for CATSESRGIQYF.

This rearrangement joins TRBV11-2 to TRBJ1-1; 10 nucleotides line up with TRBD1. In germline, CDR1 is SGHAT, CDR2 FQNNGV. The CDR3 length is 16 residues. After removal of 1 base from V and 3 bases from J, the junction contained 5 bases not matched to a gene. As DNA, the CDR3 is TGTGCCAGCAGCTTAGGGGACAGGGGATCGGACACTGAAGCTTTCTTT. This encodes CASSLGDRGSDTEAFF.